One and the same sample provided the 26 T cell receptor beta chains below, sequenced in a study of T cell changes during pregnancy in multiple sclerosis (dated by TCRdb to about 2019). The receptor library was made with the immunoSEQ multiplex PCR assay. TCRdb provides this immuneACCESS table in a form limited to in-frame rearrangements. Some clones are lacking; in checked studies, under half of them reflect an unresolved V gene, and why the rest are absent is not known. A total of roughly 48,000 clones appear in this sample, roughly 92% of them only once. 0.75% to 0.95% of the sample lies in the top ten. The specimen was CD4+ T cells from peripheral blood mononuclear cells, collected in the second trimester of pregnancy. These receptors originate from a female donor in good health, enrolled as a control in a pregnancy study.

The rearrangement joins TRBV5-1 to TRBJ2-1; D may be TRBD2 (6 bases). Trimming cost V 0 bases and J 9 bases, with 19 bases left between them. The CDR3 length is 16 residues. Germline V gene data show CDR1 as SGHRS and CDR2 as YFSETQ. The CDR3: CASSLALGGDLLEQFF. The CDR3 coding sequence is TGCGCCAGCAGCTTGGCTTTAGGCGGGGACCTCCTTGAGCAGTTCTTC.

The J gene is TRBJ1-3, the V gene TRBV5-1, with TRBD1 matching over 8 bases. V trimming: 0 bases; J trimming: 2 bases; junction bases outside the gene matches: 4. CDR1 and CDR2 from the germline V gene are SGHRS and YFSETQ. This CDR3 comprises 16 residues. The CDR3 is CASSLVADRAGNTIYF. CDR3 coding DNA: TGCGCCAGCAGCTTGGTGGCGGACAGGGCTGGAAACACCATATATTTT.

This chain connects TRBV9 to TRBJ2-3; 10 nucleotides line up with TRBD1. Germline V gene sequence: CDR1 SGDLS, CDR2 YYNGEE. V gave up 4 bases and J gave up 0 bases; unmatched junction bases: 8. This CDR3 comprises 17 residues. In DNA form, the CDR3 reads TGTGCCAGCAGCCTCCGGGACAGGGGAGAGAGCACAGATACGCAGTATTTT. Translation gives CASSLRDRGESTDTQYF.

The chain links TRBV28 to TRBJ2-1; 9 bases are a match to TRBD2. CDR1 and CDR2 from the germline V gene are MDHEN and SYDVKM. This CDR3 has 15 amino acids. With V trimmed by 7 bases and J by 0 bases, 4 bases remained unmatched. The CDR3 loop is CASTLSGSSYNEQFF. CDR3 DNA: TGTGCCAGCACCCTTAGCGGGAGCTCCTACAATGAGCAGTTCTTC.

The rearrangement links TRBV4-2 to TRBJ2-7, with D possibly being TRBD2 (6 bases). Per germline, CDR1 LGHNA and CDR2 YNFKEQ. This CDR3 region has 14 residues. V dropped 4 bases and J dropped 7 bases, with 17 bases sitting between them. In DNA form, the CDR3 reads TGTGCCAGCAGCCGCGGGGCGGGCGCCCGGGAGCAGTACTTC. As protein: CASSRGAGAREQYF.

This sequence joins TRBV7-8 and TRBJ2-5; D gene ambiguous. Looked up from germline, CDR1 is SGHVS and CDR2 is FQNEAQ. Deletions cut 1 base from V and 1 base from J, with 7 bases between. The CDR3 is made up of 14 amino acids. CDR3 loop: CASSLEEFQETQYF. As DNA, the CDR3 is TGTGCCAGCAGCTTAGAAGAGTTCCAAGAGACCCAGTACTTC.

The rearrangement uses TRBV9 and TRBJ1-3, with D perhaps TRBD1 (6 bases). Trimming removed 1 base at V and 0 bases at J, with 11 bases between. The V gene's germline CDR1 is SGDLS and CDR2 YYNGEE. This CDR3 region has 16 residues. This chain's CDR3 is CASSVNTGYSGNTIYF. CDR3 bases: TGTGCCAGCAGCGTAAACACAGGGTACTCTGGAAACACCATATATTTT. The variable domain in full, completed from reference TRBV9 and TRBJ1-3, reads DSGVTQTPKHLITATGQRVTLRCSPRSGDLSVYWYQQSLDQGLQFLIQYYNGEERAKGNILERFSAQQFPDLHSELNLSSLELGDSALYFCASSVNTGYSGNTIYFGEGSWLTVV.

The chain joins TRBV7-2 to TRBJ1-3; 12 bases fit TRBD1. The V segment lost 5 bases and the J segment 0 bases; nucleotides outside the gene matches: 11. The CDR3 has 19 residues. Germline V gene data show CDR1 as SGHTA and CDR2 as FQGNSA. The chain's CDR3 is CASSPLPGQGAYSGNTIYF. CDR3 bases: TGTGCCAGCAGCCCTTTGCCGGGACAGGGGGCTTACTCTGGAAACACCATATATTTT.

V gene TRBV6-5 combines with J gene TRBJ1-1, with D possibly being TRBD1 (5 bases). CDR1 MNHEY and CDR2 SVGAGI come from the germline V gene. CDR3 length: 15 amino acids. V lost 2 bases, J lost 7 bases, and 17 bases lay in between. Here the CDR3 reads CASSYAGTRSFEAFF. CDR3 in DNA: TGTGCCAGCAGTTACGCAGGGACTCGTTCCTTTGAAGCTTTCTTT.

This clone appeared a single time. The V call is TRBV5-1, the J call TRBJ2-1, with 9 bases aligning to TRBD2. CDR3 length: 15 amino acids. V trimming: 1 base; J trimming: 6 bases; junction bases outside the gene matches: 5. Germline-derived CDR1 and CDR2 are SGHRS and YFSETQ. The CDR3 nucleotides are TGCGCCAGCAGCTTGCGGTCTAGCGGGATCAATGAGCAGTTCTTC. Translating it yields CASSLRSSGINEQFF.

V gene TRBV18 combines with J gene TRBJ1-2; tentative D call: TRBD1 (5 bases). Trimming stripped 3 bases from V and 4 bases from J, with 15 bases between. Looked up from germline, CDR1 is KGHSH and CDR2 is LQKENI. The CDR3 has 15 residues. CDR3 sequence: CASSPLDIPSYGYTF. CDR3 bases: TGTGCCAGCTCACCCTTGGACATCCCAAGCTATGGCTACACCTTC.

J is TRBJ2-5 and V is TRBV7-9, with D possibly TRBD2 on 6 matching bases. The CDR3 is 15 residues long. Germline V gene lookup returns CDR1 SEHNR and CDR2 FQNEAQ (reference sequence). The V end was cut by 1 base, the J end by 4 bases, with 13 bases between. The DNA for the CDR3 is TGTGCCAGCAGCTTAGACCGCCTCGGGGGAGAGACCCAGTACTTC. As protein: CASSLDRLGGETQYF.

The chain has TRBV5-1 and TRBJ1-3; 7 nucleotides align to TRBD1. Germline CDR1 is SGHRS and CDR2 is YFSETQ. Unmatched junction bases numbered 9, after V lost 4 bases and J lost 2 bases. The CDR3 has 16 residues. CDR3: CASSAEPQGAGNTIYF. CDR3 nucleotides: TGCGCCAGCAGCGCCGAACCTCAGGGGGCTGGAAACACCATATATTTT.

V gene TRBV28 combines with J gene TRBJ2-7; 10 bases map to TRBD2. The CDR3 is 15 residues long. The germline CDR1 and CDR2 sequences are MDHEN and SYDVKM. V lost 3 bases and J lost 4; bases outside the gene matches: 6. CDR3 amino acids: CASSLPASGSYEQYF. The CDR3 DNA reads TGTGCCAGCAGTTTGCCAGCTAGCGGGAGTTACGAGCAGTACTTC.

CDR3 sequence (DNA): TGTGCCAGCTCCCGACTCGAGGCAGATACGCAGTATTTT. Translated, it gives CASSRLEADTQYF. V gene TRBV18 combines with J gene TRBJ2-3; D remains ambiguous. This CDR3 spans 13 amino acids. Germline CDR1 reads KGHSH; CDR2 reads LQKENI. V lost 6 bases, J lost 4 bases, and 11 bases lay in between.

The chain uses TRBV18 and TRBJ2-3; D might be TRBD2 (7 bases). CDR3 size: 15 residues. Deletions cut 6 bases from V and 3 bases from J, with 16 bases between. Per the germline V gene, CDR1 is KGHSH and CDR2 is LQKENI. Here the CDR3 DNA reads TGTGCCAGCTCTGCCTTACAGGGAGGGACAGATACGCAGTATTTT. This translates into CASSALQGGTDTQYF.

The chain combines TRBV18 with TRBJ2-2; D is unclear. This CDR3 comprises 14 residues. CDR1 is KGHSH and CDR2 is LQKENI in the germline V gene. V lost 6 bases and J 0 bases, leaving 8 bases between the germline ends. The CDR3 sequence: CASSRNSNTGELFF. In DNA form, the CDR3 reads TGTGCCAGCTCCCGTAACTCGAACACCGGGGAGCTGTTTTTT. The full variable domain, completed using reference TRBV18 and TRBJ2-2, is NAGVMQNPRHLVRRRGQEARLRCSPMKGHSHVYWYRQLPEEGLKFMVYLQKENIIDESGMPKERFSAEFPKEGPSILRIQQVVRGDSAAYFCASSRNSNTGELFFGEGSRLTVL.

This chain joins TRBV12-5 and TRBJ2-3; TRBD2 aligns across 12 bases. Germline V gives CDR1 LGHNT, CDR2 FRNRAP. J gave up 1 base and V 6 bases, and 8 bases lay outside the gene matches. This CDR3 comprises 17 residues. The CDR3 DNA reads TGTGCTAGTGGCAAGACTAGCGGGAGTCTTGGCACAGATACGCAGTATTTT. Amino acids: CASGKTSGSLGTDTQYF.

The chain joins TRBV28 to TRBJ2-5, with D possibly matching TRBD2 (7 bases). CDR1 is MDHEN, CDR2 SYDVKM, per germline. V dropped 4 bases and J dropped 1 base, with 19 bases sitting between them. The CDR3 runs 17 residues. The DNA for the CDR3 is TGTGCCAGCAGTTATGGGGGGGCAGGGAGGCTCCAAGAGACCCAGTACTTC. Protein product: CASSYGGAGRLQETQYF.

The CDR3 sequence is CASSHGGRIGRYEQYF. The CDR3 nucleotides are TGTGCCAGCAGCCACGGGGGGCGGATTGGACGGTACGAGCAGTACTTC. This sequence joins TRBV14 and TRBJ2-7; TRBD2 might be the D (7 bases). The CDR3 runs to 16 residues. V was pared by 3 bases and J by 4 bases, with 19 bases between. Germline values: CDR1 SGHDN, CDR2 FVKESK.

The count of this clone is one. The chain recombines TRBV7-2 with TRBJ2-3; 11 positions agree with TRBD2. V gave up 4 bases and J gave up 3 bases; unmatched junction bases: 3. The CDR3 is made up of 15 amino acids. Germline CDR1 and CDR2: SGHTA and FQGNSA. CDR3 loop: CASSWLAGGTDTQYF. Here the CDR3 DNA reads TGTGCCAGCAGCTGGCTAGCGGGAGGTACAGATACGCAGTATTTT.

The chain has TRBV29-1 and TRBJ2-1; 8 nucleotides align to TRBD2. The V gene end was trimmed by 7 bases and the J gene end by 14 bases; junction bases not matched to a gene: 7. Germline V gene data show CDR1 as SQVTM and CDR2 as ANQGSEA. The CDR3 has 10 residues. This CDR3 reads CSGLSGDEFF. CDR3 nucleotide sequence: TGCAGCGGCCTTAGCGGGGACGAGTTCTTC.

J is TRBJ2-1 and V is TRBV29-1; tentative D call: TRBD1 (6 bases). Germline V lookup: CDR1 SQVTM, CDR2 ANQGSEA. The length of the CDR3 is 12 residues. V lost 7 bases and J 8 bases, leaving 15 bases between the germline ends. Written as DNA, the CDR3 is TGCAGCGGCCGAACAGGGATTGATGAGCAGTTCTTC. It yields the protein CSGRTGIDEQFF.

This chain connects TRBV19 to TRBJ2-1, with D possibly being TRBD2 (6 bases). V was clipped by 6 bases and J by 3 bases, with 9 bases between them. Per the germline V gene, CDR1 is LNHDA and CDR2 is SQIVND (reference sequence). The CDR3 is 13 amino acids. This CDR3 reads CASSPDYYNEQFF. The CDR3 DNA reads as TGTGCCAGTAGCCCGGACTACTACAATGAGCAGTTCTTC.

This chain uses TRBV7-9 with TRBJ1-2; the D is unclear. The V end was cut by 6 bases, the J end by 8 bases, with 19 bases between. The germline CDR1 and CDR2 sequences are SEHNR and FQNEAQ (reference sequence). The CDR3 is 14 amino acids. DNA of the CDR3: TGTGCCAGCAGAACCGAGGCGGCGGAATGGGGCTACACCTTC. Protein sequence: CASRTEAAEWGYTF.

V and J are TRBV29-1 and TRBJ2-3, with 9 bases identical to TRBD1. Germline V CDR1 and CDR2: SQVTM, ANQGSEA. Germline trimming cut 4 bases from V and 4 bases from J; bases unmatched to any gene: 6. CDR3 length equals 14 residues. In DNA, the CDR3 is TGCAGCGTTGGGACAGGGGCGAGTTCAGATACGCAGTATTTT. Amino acid sequence: CSVGTGASSDTQYF.